These T cell receptor beta chains were read from a single sample in a study of PD-L1 blockade in urothelial cancer. Measured with immunoSEQ multiplex PCR; TCRdb has only the in-frame clones, and not every one. The table lists 60,000 to 70,000 clones, about 76% of them singletons. The specimen comprised PBMCs, sampled around atezolizumab (anti-PD-L1) treatment. The source is a man in his 70s with urothelial cancer. Both conserved end residues are part of each CDR3. The order of the fields is clone size, J gene, D gene, V gene, CDR3 protein, CDR3 DNA. A D gene is named only where the DNA matches it firmly. Not all rows give a size; the values are once, few, many and, for expanded clones, a class.

NA	TRBJ2-3	TRBD2	TRBV18	CASSRSGRGDTQYF	TGTGCCAGCTCACGTAGCGGGAGAGGAGATACGCAGTATTTT
NA	TRBJ2-3	TRBD2	TRBV7-2	CASSFRLAGVVDTQYF	TGTGCCAGCAGCTTTAGACTAGCGGGAGTGGTAGATACGCAGTATTTT
NA	TRBJ2-2	NA	TRBV6-5	CASSRNTGELFF	TGTGCCAGCAGCCGGAACACCGGGGAGCTGTTTTTT
NA	TRBJ2-1	TRBD2	TRBV30	CAWISGSSYNEQFF	TGTGCCTGGATTAGCGGGAGCTCCTACAATGAGCAGTTCTTC
NA	TRBJ2-1	TRBD2	TRBV6-5	CASSSIAGSYNEQFF	TGTGCCAGCAGTTCCATAGCGGGATCCTACAATGAGCAGTTCTTC
NA	TRBJ1-1	NA	TRBV5-5	CASSLDMGNTEAFF	TGTGCCAGCAGCCTTGACATGGGGAACACTGAAGCTTTCTTT
NA	TRBJ2-5	TRBD1	TRBV18	CASSNSAGGYQETQYF	TGTGCCAGCTCAAATTCGGCAGGGGGTTACCAAGAGACCCAGTACTTC
NA	TRBJ2-2	TRBD1	TRBV5-1	CASSGGQGRHRELFF	TGCGCCAGCAGCGGCGGACAGGGGAGACACCGGGAGCTGTTTTTT
NA	TRBJ2-5	NA	TRBV5-1	CASSPVDRVGGETQYF	TGCGCCAGCAGCCCGGTTGACAGGGTCGGAGGGGAGACCCAGTACTTC
NA	TRBJ1-2	NA	TRBV6-1	CASSEHGKVGTQNYGYTF	TGTGCCAGCAGTGAACACGGAAAAGTAGGGACACAGAACTATGGCTACACCTTC
NA	TRBJ1-2	NA	TRBV28	CASSLGEGGYTF	TGTGCCAGCAGTTTGGGAGAGGGTGGCTACACCTTC
few	TRBJ1-1	TRBD1	TRBV20-1	CSVDGTAAFF	TGCAGTGTAGACGGGACAGCAGCTTTCTTT
NA	TRBJ2-1	NA	TRBV6-6	CASSWALGNEQFF	TGTGCCAGCAGTTGGGCCCTCGGCAATGAGCAGTTCTTC
NA	TRBJ1-2	NA	TRBV25-1	CASSRDIYGYTF	TGTGCCAGCAGCCGGGACATCTATGGCTACACCTTC
NA	TRBJ2-2	NA	TRBV29-1	CSVGEGGAGELFF	TGCAGCGTCGGTGAGGGCGGAGCCGGGGAGCTGTTTTTT
once	TRBJ2-1	NA	TRBV28	CASSFGAGRDEQFF	TGTGCCAGCAGTTTTGGGGCCGGTAGGGATGAGCAGTTCTTC
NA	TRBJ2-5	TRBD2	TRBV9	CASSVSGTSVGTQYF	TGTGCCAGCAGCGTTTCCGGGACTAGTGTAGGGACCCAGTACTTC
NA	TRBJ1-2	TRBD1	TRBV30	CAWRVEQGILGGYTF	TGTGCCTGGAGGGTTGAACAGGGGATTCTGGGAGGCTACACCTTC
few	TRBJ2-1	NA	TRBV15	CATSRGSYNEQFF	TGTGCCACCAGCAGAGGTAGCTACAATGAGCAGTTCTTC
NA	TRBJ2-7	TRBD2	TRBV10-3	CAISALAGDGEQYF	TGTGCCATCAGTGCGCTAGCGGGAGATGGGGAGCAGTACTTC
NA	TRBJ2-1	NA	TRBV11-2	CASSLSLRRYRQQFF	TGTGCCAGCAGCCTTAGCTTAAGGCGGTATCGGCAGCAGTTCTTC
NA	TRBJ2-3	TRBD2	TRBV9	CASSRDYLTDTQYF	TGTGCCAGCTCCCGGGACTACCTCACAGATACGCAGTATTTT
NA	TRBJ2-7	TRBD2	TRBV4-1	CASSQRAGGGLYEQYF	TGCGCCAGCAGCCAGCGAGCGGGAGGGGGACTCTACGAGCAGTACTTC
once	TRBJ2-2	TRBD1	TRBV10-3	CAISVQKSPVTGVGELFF	TGTGCCATCAGTGTACAGAAGTCACCCGTCACAGGGGTCGGGGAGCTGTTTTTT
NA	TRBJ2-7	NA	TRBV25-1	CASSGLYEQYF	TGTGCCAGCAGTGGACTCTACGAGCAGTACTTC
NA	TRBJ2-7	TRBD2	TRBV5-6	CASSVGLAGRYEQYF	TGTGCCAGCAGCGTGGGACTAGCGGGACGATACGAGCAGTACTTC
NA	TRBJ2-7	NA	TRBV4-1	CASSQEEPSAEQYF	TGCGCCAGCAGCCAAGAAGAGCCGTCTGCGGAGCAGTACTTC
NA	TRBJ2-2	NA	TRBV18	CASSPDTNTGELFF	TGTGCCAGCTCACCGGACACCAACACCGGGGAGCTGTTTTTT
NA	TRBJ2-5	TRBD2	TRBV6-4	CAIEGPSGQETQYF	TGTGCCATCGAGGGTCCTAGCGGGCAAGAGACCCAGTACTTC
NA	TRBJ2-7	NA	TRBV10-3	CAISKSTGNYEQYF	TGTGCCATCAGTAAATCTACAGGGAATTACGAGCAGTACTTC
many	TRBJ1-2	NA	TRBV19	CASSPTGSGGDYGYTF	TGTGCCAGTAGTCCAACAGGTTCAGGAGGGGACTATGGCTACACCTTC
NA	TRBJ2-2	NA	TRBV2	CASSEESLTGELFF	TGTGCCAGCAGTGAAGAGTCACTTACCGGGGAGCTGTTTTTT
few	TRBJ2-1	TRBD2	TRBV27	CASSNLGTRNEQFF	TGTGCCAGCAGTAACCTCGGGACTAGAAATGAGCAGTTCTTC
NA	TRBJ1-3	TRBD1	TRBV7-9	CASSQSGQGSGNTIYF	TGTGCCAGCAGCCAGAGCGGACAGGGCTCTGGAAACACCATATATTTT
NA	TRBJ2-3	NA	TRBV5-1	CASRGLLGTDTQYF	TGCGCCAGCAGGGGACTCCTAGGCACAGATACGCAGTATTTT
NA	TRBJ2-5	TRBD2	TRBV5-4	CASSLEKRGYQETQYF	TGTGCCAGCAGCTTGGAGAAGCGGGGGTACCAAGAGACCCAGTACTTC
NA	TRBJ2-3	NA	TRBV29-1	CSLTQGYNTDTQYF	TGCAGCCTCACCCAGGGGTATAACACAGATACGCAGTATTTT
NA	TRBJ1-2	NA	TRBV5-8	CASSRKGNYGYTF	TGTGCCAGCAGCAGGAAGGGGAACTATGGCTACACCTTC
NA	TRBJ1-1	NA	TRBV19	CASTLARYTEAFF	TGTGCCAGTACCCTAGCACGGTACACTGAAGCTTTCTTT
NA	TRBJ1-1	TRBD1	TRBV11-2	CASSSTPGQGRYAEAFF	TGTGCCAGCAGCTCCACCCCGGGACAGGGAAGGTACGCTGAAGCTTTCTTT
NA	TRBJ2-7	TRBD1	TRBV11-3	CASSLGTGGTYEQYF	TGTGCCAGCAGCTTAGGCACAGGGGGTACCTACGAGCAGTACTTC
NA	TRBJ2-2	TRBD2	TRBV5-4	CASSLSSGNTGELFF	TGTGCCAGCAGCTTGTCTAGCGGGAACACCGGGGAGCTGTTTTTT
NA	TRBJ2-3	TRBD2	TRBV6-1	CASSELAGGSDTQYF	TGTGCCAGCAGTGAACTAGCGGGAGGTTCAGATACGCAGTATTTT
NA	TRBJ2-7	NA	TRBV5-1	CASSLAMGGNEQYF	TGCGCCAGCAGCTTGGCCATGGGGGGAAACGAGCAGTACTTC
NA	TRBJ1-1	TRBD1	TRBV5-8	CASIDPGQGVNTEAFF	TGTGCCAGCATCGACCCGGGACAGGGGGTGAACACTGAAGCTTTCTTT
NA	TRBJ1-5	TRBD1	TRBV5-1	CASSLGTGAYSNQPQHF	TGCGCCAGCAGCTTGGGAACAGGGGCTTATAGCAATCAGCCCCAGCATTTT
NA	TRBJ1-1	TRBD1	TRBV7-3	CASSFTGTGGDAFF	TGTGCCAGCAGCTTCACCGGGACAGGGGGCGATGCTTTCTTT
NA	TRBJ2-7	NA	TRBV6-5	CASSLRFGQFSYEQYF	TGTGCCAGCAGTTTGAGATTCGGACAGTTTTCCTACGAGCAGTACTTC
NA	TRBJ2-1	TRBD2	TRBV30	CAWTGTSGNNEQFF	TGTGCCTGGACAGGGACTAGCGGGAATAATGAGCAGTTCTTC
few	TRBJ2-5	NA	TRBV6-1	CASSAITGVGLGTQYF	TGTGCCAGCAGTGCGATAACGGGAGTGGGTTTAGGGACCCAGTACTTC
NA	TRBJ2-1	TRBD2	TRBV7-2	CASSYASGSSPEQFF	TGTGCCAGCAGCTATGCTAGCGGGAGTTCCCCTGAGCAGTTCTTC